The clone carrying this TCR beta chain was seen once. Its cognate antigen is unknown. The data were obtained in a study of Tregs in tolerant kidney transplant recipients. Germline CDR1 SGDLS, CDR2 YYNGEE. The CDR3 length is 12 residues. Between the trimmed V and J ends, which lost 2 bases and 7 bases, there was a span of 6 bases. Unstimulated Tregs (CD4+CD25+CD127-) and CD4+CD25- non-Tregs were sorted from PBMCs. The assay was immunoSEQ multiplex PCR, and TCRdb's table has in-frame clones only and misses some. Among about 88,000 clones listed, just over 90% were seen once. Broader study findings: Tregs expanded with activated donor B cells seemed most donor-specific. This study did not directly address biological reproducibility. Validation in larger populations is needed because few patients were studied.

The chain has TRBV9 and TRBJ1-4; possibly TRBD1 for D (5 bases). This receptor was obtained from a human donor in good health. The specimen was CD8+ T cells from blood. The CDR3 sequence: CASSVRGEKLFF. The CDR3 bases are TGTGCCAGCAGCGTGAGGGGTGAAAAACTGTTTTTT.